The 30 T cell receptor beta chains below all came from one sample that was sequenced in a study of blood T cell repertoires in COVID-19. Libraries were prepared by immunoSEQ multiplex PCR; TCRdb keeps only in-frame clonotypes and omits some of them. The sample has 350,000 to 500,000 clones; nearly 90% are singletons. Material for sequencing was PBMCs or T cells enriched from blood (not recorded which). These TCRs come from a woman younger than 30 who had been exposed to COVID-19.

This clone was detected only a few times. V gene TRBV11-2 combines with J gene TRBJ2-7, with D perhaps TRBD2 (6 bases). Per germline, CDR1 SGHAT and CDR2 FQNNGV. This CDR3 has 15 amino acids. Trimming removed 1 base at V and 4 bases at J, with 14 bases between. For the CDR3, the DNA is TGTGCCAGCAGCTTAGGATCGGGGGTGGGATACGAGCAGTACTTC. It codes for CASSLGSGVGYEQYF.

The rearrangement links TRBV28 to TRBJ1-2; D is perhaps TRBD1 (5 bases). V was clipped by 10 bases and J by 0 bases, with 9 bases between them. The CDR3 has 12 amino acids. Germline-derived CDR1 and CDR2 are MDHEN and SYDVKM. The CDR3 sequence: CATGGTNYGYTF. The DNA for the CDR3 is TGTGCCACGGGGGGGACTAACTATGGCTACACCTTC.

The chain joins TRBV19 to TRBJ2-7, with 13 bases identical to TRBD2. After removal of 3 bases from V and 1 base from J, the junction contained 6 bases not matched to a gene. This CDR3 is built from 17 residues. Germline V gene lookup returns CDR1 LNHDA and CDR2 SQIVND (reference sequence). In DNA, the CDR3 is TGTGCCAGTAGTATTATAGGACTAGCGGGAGATTCCTACGAGCAGTACTTC. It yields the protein CASSIIGLAGDSYEQYF.

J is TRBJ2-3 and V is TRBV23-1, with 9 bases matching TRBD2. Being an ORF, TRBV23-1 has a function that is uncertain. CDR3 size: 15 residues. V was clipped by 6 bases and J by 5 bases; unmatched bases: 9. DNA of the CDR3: TGCGCCAGCAGGAATTTAGCGGGAGCTGAAGATACGCAGTATTTT. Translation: CASRNLAGAEDTQYF.

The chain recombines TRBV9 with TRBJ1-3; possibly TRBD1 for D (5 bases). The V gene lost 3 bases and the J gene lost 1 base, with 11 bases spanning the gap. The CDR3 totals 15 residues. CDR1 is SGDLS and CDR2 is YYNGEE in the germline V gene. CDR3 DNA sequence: TGTGCCAGCAGCGATGCAGGGACTTCTGGAAACACCATATATTTT. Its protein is CASSDAGTSGNTIYF.

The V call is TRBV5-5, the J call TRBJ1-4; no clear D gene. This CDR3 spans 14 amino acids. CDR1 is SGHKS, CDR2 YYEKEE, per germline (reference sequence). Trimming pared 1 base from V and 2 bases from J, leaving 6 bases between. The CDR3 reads CASSLWQTNEKLFF. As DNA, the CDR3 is TGTGCCAGCAGCTTGTGGCAGACTAATGAAAAACTGTTTTTT.

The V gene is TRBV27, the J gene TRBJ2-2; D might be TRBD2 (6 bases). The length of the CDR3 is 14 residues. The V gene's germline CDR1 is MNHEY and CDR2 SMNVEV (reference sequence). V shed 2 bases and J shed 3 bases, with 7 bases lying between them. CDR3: CASSLGGYTGELFF. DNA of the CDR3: TGTGCCAGCAGTTTAGGAGGGTACACCGGGGAGCTGTTTTTT.

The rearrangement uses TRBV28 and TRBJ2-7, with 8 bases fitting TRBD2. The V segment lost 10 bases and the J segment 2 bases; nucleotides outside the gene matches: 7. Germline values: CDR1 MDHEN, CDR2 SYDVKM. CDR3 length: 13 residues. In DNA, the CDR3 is TGTGCCACCACTAGCGGAATCGCCTACGAGCAGTACTTC. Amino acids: CATTSGIAYEQYF. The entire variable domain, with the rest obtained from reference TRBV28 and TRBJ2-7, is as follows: DVKVTQSSRYLVKRTGEKVFLECVQDMDHENMFWYRQDPGLGLRLIYFSYDVKMKEKGDIPEGYSVSREKKERFSLILESASTNQTSMYLCATTSGIAYEQYFGPGTRLTVT.

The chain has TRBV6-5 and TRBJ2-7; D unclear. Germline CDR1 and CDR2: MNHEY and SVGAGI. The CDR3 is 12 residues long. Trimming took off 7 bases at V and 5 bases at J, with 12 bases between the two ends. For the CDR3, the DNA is TGTGCCAGCATCCCTATCACCCACGAGCAGTACTTC. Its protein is CASIPITHEQYF.

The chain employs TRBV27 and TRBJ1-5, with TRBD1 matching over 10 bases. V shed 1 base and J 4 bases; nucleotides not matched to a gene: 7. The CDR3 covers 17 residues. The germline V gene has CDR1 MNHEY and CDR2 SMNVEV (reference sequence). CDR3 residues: CASSLCEGTGDNQPQHF. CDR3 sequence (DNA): TGTGCCAGCAGTTTATGTGAGGGGACAGGGGATAATCAGCCCCAGCATTTT.

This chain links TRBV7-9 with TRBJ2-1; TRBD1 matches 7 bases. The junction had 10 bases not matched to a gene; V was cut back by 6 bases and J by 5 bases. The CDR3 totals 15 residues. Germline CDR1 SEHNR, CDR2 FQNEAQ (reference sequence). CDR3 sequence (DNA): TGTGCCAGCAGACCTCCCCCAGACAGGGACAATGAGCAGTTCTTC. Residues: CASRPPPDRDNEQFF.

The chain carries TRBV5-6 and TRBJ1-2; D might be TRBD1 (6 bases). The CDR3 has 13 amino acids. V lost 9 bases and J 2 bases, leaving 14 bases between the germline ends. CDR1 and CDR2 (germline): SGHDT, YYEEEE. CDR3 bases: TGTGCCACGGGGAGGGGGACAAACTATGGCTACACCTTC. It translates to CATGRGTNYGYTF.

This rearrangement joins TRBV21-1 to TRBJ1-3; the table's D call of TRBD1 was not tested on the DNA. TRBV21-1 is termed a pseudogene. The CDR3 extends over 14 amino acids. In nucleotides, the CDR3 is TGTGCCAGCAGCAAAATCAACAGGAGAAACACCATATATTTT. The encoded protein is CASSKINRRNTIYF.

The chain's CDR3 is CASSGNRGVNTEAFF. Here the CDR3 DNA reads TGTGCCAGCTCAGGGAACAGGGGGGTGAACACTGAAGCTTTCTTT. The chain combines TRBV18 with TRBJ1-1; 8 bases match TRBD1. Per the germline V gene, CDR1 is KGHSH and CDR2 is LQKENI. The CDR3 contains 15 residues. Trimming removed 5 bases from V and 0 bases from J; junction bases left unmatched: 5.

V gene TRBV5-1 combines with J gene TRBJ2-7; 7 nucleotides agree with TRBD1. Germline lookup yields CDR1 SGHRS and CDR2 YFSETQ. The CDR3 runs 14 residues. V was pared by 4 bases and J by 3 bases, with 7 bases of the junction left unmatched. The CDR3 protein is CASSRGTENYEQYF. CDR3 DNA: TGCGCCAGCAGCCGTGGGACAGAGAACTACGAGCAGTACTTC. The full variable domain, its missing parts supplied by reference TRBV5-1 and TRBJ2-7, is KAGVTQTPRYLIKTRGQQVTLSCSPISGHRSVSWYQQTPGQGLQFLFEYFSETQRNKGNFPGRFSGRQFSNSRSEMNVSTLELGDSALYLCASSRGTENYEQYFGPGTRLTVT.

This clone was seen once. CDR3 loop: CASSLESVTISGANVLTF. The CDR3 DNA reads as TGTGCCAGCAGCTTAGAGTCAGTTACCATCTCTGGGGCCAACGTCCTGACTTTC. The J gene is TRBJ2-6, the V gene TRBV7-2; D is uncertain. The germline V gene has CDR1 SGHTA and CDR2 FQGNSA. The CDR3 length is 18 residues. Trimming cost V 1 base and J 0 bases, with 13 bases left between them.

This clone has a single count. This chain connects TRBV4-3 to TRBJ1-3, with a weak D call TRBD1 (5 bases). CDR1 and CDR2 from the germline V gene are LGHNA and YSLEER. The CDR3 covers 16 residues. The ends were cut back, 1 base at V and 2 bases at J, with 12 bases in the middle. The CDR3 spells CASSQVGGNTGNTIYF. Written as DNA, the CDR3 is TGCGCCAGCAGCCAAGTGGGGGGAAACACTGGAAACACCATATATTTT.

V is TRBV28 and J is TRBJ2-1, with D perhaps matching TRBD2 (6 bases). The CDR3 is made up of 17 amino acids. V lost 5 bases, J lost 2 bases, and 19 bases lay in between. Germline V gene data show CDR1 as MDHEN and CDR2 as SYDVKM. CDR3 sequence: CASSPRSGTHPYNEQFF. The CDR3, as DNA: TGTGCCAGCAGTCCCCGCTCCGGGACTCATCCCTACAATGAGCAGTTCTTC. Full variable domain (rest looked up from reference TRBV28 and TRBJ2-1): DVKVTQSSRYLVKRTGEKVFLECVQDMDHENMFWYRQDPGLGLRLIYFSYDVKMKEKGDIPEGYSVSREKKERFSLILESASTNQTSMYLCASSPRSGTHPYNEQFFGPGTRLTVL.

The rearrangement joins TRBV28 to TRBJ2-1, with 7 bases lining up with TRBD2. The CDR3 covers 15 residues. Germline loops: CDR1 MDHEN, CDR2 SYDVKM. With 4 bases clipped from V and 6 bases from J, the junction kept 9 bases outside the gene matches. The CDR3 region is CASSSLLAYFNEQFF. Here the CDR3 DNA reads TGTGCCAGCAGTTCTCTACTAGCGTACTTCAATGAGCAGTTCTTC.

The CDR3 DNA is TGTGCCAGCCGGGGTCTGGGCACTGAAGCTTTCTTT. Residues: CASRGLGTEAFF. The rearrangement links TRBV6-5 to TRBJ1-1, with D unresolved. V was clipped by 8 bases and J by 4 bases, with 11 bases between them. The length of the CDR3 is 12 residues. Germline CDR1 is MNHEY and CDR2 is SVGAGI.

For the CDR3, the DNA is TGTGCCAGCTCACCGTTGGGGACAGATGAAGCTTTCTTT. This encodes CASSPLGTDEAFF. V and J are TRBV18 and TRBJ1-1, with 7 positions matching TRBD1. CDR1 KGHSH and CDR2 LQKENI come from the germline V gene. Losses at the gene ends were 3 bases for V and 7 bases for J; bases not matched to a gene: 5. This CDR3 is built from 13 residues.

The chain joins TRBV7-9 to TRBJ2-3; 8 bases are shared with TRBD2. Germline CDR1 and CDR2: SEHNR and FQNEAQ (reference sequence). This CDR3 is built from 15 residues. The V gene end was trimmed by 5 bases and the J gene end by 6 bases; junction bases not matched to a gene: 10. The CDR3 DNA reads TGTGCCAGCAGCCCCAAGCGGGAGAGAGGCGATACGCAGTATTTT. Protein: CASSPKRERGDTQYF.

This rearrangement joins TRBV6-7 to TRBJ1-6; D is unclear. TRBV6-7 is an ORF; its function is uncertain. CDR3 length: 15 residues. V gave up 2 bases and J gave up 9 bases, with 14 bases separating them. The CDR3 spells CASSYAAGLSSPLHF. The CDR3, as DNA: TGTGCCAGCAGTTACGCTGCAGGTTTGAGTTCACCCCTCCACTTT.

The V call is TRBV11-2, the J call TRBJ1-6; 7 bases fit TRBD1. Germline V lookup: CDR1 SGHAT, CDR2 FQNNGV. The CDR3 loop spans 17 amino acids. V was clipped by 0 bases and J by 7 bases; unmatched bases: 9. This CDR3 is CASSLDPETGPNSPLHF. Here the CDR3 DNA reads TGTGCCAGCAGCTTAGATCCTGAGACAGGGCCGAATTCACCCCTCCACTTT.

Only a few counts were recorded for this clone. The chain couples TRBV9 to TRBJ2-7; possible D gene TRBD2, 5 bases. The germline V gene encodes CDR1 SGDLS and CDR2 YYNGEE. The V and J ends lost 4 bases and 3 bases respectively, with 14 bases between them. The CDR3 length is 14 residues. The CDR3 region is CASSPTRAGYEQYF. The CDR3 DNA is TGTGCCAGCAGCCCAACAAGGGCGGGCTACGAGCAGTACTTC.

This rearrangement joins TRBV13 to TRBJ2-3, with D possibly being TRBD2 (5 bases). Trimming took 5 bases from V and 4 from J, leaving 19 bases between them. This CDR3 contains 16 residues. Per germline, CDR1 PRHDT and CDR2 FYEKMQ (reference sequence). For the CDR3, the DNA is TGTGCCAGCAGCCAACGCGGGCGGCATCGGCCAGATACGCAGTATTTT. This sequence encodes CASSQRGRHRPDTQYF.

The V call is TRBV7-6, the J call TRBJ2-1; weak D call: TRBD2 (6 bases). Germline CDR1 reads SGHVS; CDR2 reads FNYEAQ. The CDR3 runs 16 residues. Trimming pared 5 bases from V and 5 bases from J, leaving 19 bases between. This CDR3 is CASSPYGTSFNNEQFF. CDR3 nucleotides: TGTGCCAGCAGCCCATACGGGACTTCTTTCAACAATGAGCAGTTCTTC.

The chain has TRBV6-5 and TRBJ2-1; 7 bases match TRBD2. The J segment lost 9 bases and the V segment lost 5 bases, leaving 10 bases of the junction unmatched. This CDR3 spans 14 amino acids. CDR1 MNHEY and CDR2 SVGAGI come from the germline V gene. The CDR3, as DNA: TGTGCCAGCAGTAATGGACTAGTCGGCTCTGAGCAGTTCTTC. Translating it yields CASSNGLVGSEQFF.

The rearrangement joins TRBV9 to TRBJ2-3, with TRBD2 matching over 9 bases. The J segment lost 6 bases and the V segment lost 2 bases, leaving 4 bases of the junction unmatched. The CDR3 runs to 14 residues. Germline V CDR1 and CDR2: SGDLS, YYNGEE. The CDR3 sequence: CASSVRTSADTQYF. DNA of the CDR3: TGTGCCAGCAGCGTTAGGACTAGCGCCGATACGCAGTATTTT.

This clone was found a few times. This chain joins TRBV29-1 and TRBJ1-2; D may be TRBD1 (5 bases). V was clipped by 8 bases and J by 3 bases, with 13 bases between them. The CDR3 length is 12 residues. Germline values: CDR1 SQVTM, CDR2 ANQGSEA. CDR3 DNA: TGCAGCCCCGAAGCCAGGGACTATGGCTACACCTTC. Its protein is CSPEARDYGYTF.